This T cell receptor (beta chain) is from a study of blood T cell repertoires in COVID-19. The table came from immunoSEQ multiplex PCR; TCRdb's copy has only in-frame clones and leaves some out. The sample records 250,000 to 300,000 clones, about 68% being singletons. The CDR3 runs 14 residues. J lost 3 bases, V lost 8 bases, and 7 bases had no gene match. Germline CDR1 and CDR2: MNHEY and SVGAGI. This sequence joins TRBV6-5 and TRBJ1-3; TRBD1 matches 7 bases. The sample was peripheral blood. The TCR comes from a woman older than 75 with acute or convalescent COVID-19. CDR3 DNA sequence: TGTGCCAGCTCGACAGGGCTTGGTGGAAACACCATATATTTT. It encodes CASSTGLGGNTIYF.